The next 2 T cell receptor beta chains were all read from a single sample in a study of spatial heterogeneity in lung cancer. TCRdb processed the 5' RACE reads anew with MiXCR; each CDR3 protein has one entry. This table holds about 13,000 distinct CDR3 sequences, roughly 5% found once. Sample time point: sample taken at primary tumor resection. Unsorted samples of tumor, nontumor lung or frozen PBMC had their whole RNA sequenced. The material was lung tumor tissue, obtained at surgery. The receptors were sampled from a human donor with early-stage non-small cell lung cancer.

This clonotype was counted many times. This beta chain represents an off-target read in a library built for alpha chains; its size is of limited meaning. In DNA form, the CDR3 reads TGTGCCAGCAGCCCAAGCGCGAACTCCTACGAGCAGTACTTC. Amino acid sequence: CASSPSANSYEQYF. This rearrangement joins TRBV9 to TRBJ2-7; D gene uncertain. V dropped 4 bases and J dropped 0 bases, with 11 bases sitting between them. The CDR3 extends over 14 amino acids. Germline V gene lookup returns CDR1 SGDLS and CDR2 YYNGEE. Based on the CDR3 plus reference TRBV9 and TRBJ2-7, the full variable domain is DSGVTQTPKHLITATGQRVTLRCSPRSGDLSVYWYQQSLDQGLQFLIQYYNGEERAKGNILERFSAQQFPDLHSELNLSSLELGDSALYFCASSPSANSYEQYFGPGTRLTVT.

This clonotype was counted many times. The library was built for alpha chains, so this beta chain is an off-target read and its size means little. This chain joins TRBV6-5 and TRBJ1-3, with D possibly being TRBD1 (5 bases). From germline, CDR1 is MNHEY and CDR2 SVGAGI. The length of the CDR3 is 16 residues. Trimming shortened V by 0 bases and J by 1 base, and 10 bases separated the two germline ends. The CDR3 DNA reads as TGTGCCAGCAGTTACTCGTCAGGGCTGTCTGGAAACACCATATATTTT. The encoded protein is CASSYSSGLSGNTIYF.